Sequencing of this T cell receptor (beta chain) was carried out in a study of T cells expressing NK-cell markers. About the research overall: Serological testing identified seven of the eight sequenced donors as HCMV-seropositive and one as seronegative.

TCRdb re-called the 5' RACE reads and shows each CDR3 protein once, DNA omitted. Its listing shows approximately 22,000 distinct CDR3 sequences. The germline CDR1 and CDR2 sequences are SGHKS and YYEKEE (reference sequence). The CDR3 has 15 amino acids. The clonotype was recovered from a man aged 18-70 years in good health. The sample taken for sequencing was blood T cells: a sorted CD56 or NKG2C T cell subset, CD4+ or CD8+ T cells, or bulk PBMC T cells (not recorded which). The chain carries TRBV5-5 and TRBJ2-2; TCRdb picks TRBD1, but there is no DNA to check that call. CDR3 sequence reads: CASSPVRVSTGELFF.